This TCR beta chain was recovered during a study of Ad26.COV2.S vaccination and SARS-CoV-2 variants. Overall study findings and caveats: In vaccinated individuals, spike-specific CD8+ and CD4+ T cell responses reportedly displayed substantial breadth.

Indicated treatment: roughly 18 received Ad26.COV2.S at low or high dose, single or two shots; about five received placebo; per-sample allocation not given. Sampling happened 63 days after the first vaccine or placebo injection. Cohort 1b enrolled adults aged 18-55 years in Boston. SARS-CoV-2 spike from the Wuhan strain was encoded by the vaccine, an Ad26 vector. This clone was seen more than once but under ten times. The antigen is undetermined. This CDR3 has 14 amino acids. From germline, CDR1 is MNHEY and CDR2 SMNVEV (reference sequence). J gave up 7 bases and V 3 bases, and 1 base lay outside the gene matches. The table came from immunoSEQ multiplex PCR; TCRdb's copy has only in-frame clones and leaves some out. The sample consists of 350,000 to 450,000 clones, roughly 87% of them appearing once.

The TCR was taken from a person between 18 and 65 years old who received the Ad26.COV2.S COVID-19 vaccine or a placebo. Here the sequenced sample was peripheral blood, taken in a trial of Ad26.COV2.S vaccine versus placebo. The chain is built from TRBV27 and TRBJ1-5; 12 bases are a match to TRBD1. The CDR3 region is CASSLGTGGQPQHF. As DNA, the CDR3 is TGTGCCAGCAGTTTGGGGACAGGGGGCCAGCCCCAGCATTTT.